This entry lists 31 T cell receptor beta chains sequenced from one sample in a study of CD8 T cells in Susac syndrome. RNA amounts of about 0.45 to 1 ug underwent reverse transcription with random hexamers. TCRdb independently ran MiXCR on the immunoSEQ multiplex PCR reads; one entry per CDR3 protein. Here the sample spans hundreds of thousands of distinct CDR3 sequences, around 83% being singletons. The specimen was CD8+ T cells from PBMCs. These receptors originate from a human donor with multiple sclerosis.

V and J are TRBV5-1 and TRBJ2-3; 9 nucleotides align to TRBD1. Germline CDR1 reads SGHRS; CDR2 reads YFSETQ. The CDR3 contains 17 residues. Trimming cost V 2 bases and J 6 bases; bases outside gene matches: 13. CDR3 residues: CASSFAGQGHTMDTQYF. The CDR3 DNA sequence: TGCGCCAGCAGCTTCGCGGGACAGGGCCACACTATGGATACGCAGTATTTT.

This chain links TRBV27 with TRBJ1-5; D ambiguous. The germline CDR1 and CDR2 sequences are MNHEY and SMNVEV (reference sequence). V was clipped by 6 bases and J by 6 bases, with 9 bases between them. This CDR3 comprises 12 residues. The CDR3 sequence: CASSEQGQPQHF. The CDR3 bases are TGTGCCAGCAGCGAGCAAGGTCAGCCCCAGCATTTT.

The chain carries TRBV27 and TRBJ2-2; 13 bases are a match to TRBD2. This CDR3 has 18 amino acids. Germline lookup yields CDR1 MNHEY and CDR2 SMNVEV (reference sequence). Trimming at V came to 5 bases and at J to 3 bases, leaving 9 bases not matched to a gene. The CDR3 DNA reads TGTGCCAGCAGTCTCTCCGGACTAGCGGGAGAGGACACCGGGGAGCTGTTTTTT. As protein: CASSLSGLAGEDTGELFF.

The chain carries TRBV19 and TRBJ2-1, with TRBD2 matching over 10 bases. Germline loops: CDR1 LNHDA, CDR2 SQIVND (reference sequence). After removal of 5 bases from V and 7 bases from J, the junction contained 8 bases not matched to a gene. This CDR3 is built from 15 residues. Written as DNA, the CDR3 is TGTGCCAGTAGTGATCCGGCTAGCGGGAGAAATGAGCAGTTCTTC. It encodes CASSDPASGRNEQFF.

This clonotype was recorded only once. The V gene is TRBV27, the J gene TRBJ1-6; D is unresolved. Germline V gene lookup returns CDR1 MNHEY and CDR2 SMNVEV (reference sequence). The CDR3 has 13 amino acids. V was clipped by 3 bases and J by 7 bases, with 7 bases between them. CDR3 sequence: CASSFGKNSPLHF. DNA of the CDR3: TGTGCCAGCAGTTTTGGCAAGAATTCACCCCTCCACTTT.

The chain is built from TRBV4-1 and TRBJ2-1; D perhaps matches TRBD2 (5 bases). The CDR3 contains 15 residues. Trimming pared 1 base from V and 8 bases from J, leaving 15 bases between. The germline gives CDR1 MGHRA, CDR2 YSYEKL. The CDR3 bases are TGCGCCAGCAGCCAAGGGGCGGGCCGCCAGGATGAGCAGTTCTTC. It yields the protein CASSQGAGRQDEQFF.

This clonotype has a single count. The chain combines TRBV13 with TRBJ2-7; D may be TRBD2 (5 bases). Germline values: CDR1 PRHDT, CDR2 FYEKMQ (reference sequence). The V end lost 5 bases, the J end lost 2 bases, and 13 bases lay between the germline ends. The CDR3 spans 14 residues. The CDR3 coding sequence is TGTGCCAGCAGCCCGGGAACTAAGACCTACGAGCAGTACTTC. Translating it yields CASSPGTKTYEQYF.

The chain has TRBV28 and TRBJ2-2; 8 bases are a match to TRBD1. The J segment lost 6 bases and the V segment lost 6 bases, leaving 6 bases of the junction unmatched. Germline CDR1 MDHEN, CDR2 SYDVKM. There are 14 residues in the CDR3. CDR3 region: CASRETGAAGELFF. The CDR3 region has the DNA TGTGCCAGCAGGGAGACAGGGGCGGCCGGGGAGCTGTTTTTT.

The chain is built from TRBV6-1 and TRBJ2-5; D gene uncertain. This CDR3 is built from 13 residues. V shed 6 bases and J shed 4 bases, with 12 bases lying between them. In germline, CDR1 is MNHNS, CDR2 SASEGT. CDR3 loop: CASSFPVGETQYF. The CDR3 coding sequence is TGTGCCAGCAGCTTTCCTGTTGGAGAGACCCAGTACTTC.

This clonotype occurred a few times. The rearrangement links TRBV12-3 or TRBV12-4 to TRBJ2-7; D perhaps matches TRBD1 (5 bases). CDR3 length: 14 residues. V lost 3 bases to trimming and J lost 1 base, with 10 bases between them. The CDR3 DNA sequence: TGTGCCAGCAGTTTGAAGGGGATATCCTACGAGCAGTACTTC. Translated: CASSLKGISYEQYF.

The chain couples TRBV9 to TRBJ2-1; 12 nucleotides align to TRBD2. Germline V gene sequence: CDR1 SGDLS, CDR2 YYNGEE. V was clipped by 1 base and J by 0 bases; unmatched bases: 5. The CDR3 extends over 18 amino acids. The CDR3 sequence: CASSVPLAGGDSYNEQFF. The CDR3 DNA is TGTGCCAGCAGCGTACCCCTAGCGGGAGGGGACTCCTACAATGAGCAGTTCTTC.

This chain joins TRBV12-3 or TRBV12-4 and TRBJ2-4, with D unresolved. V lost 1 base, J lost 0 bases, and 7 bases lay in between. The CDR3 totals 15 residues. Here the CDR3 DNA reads TGTGCCAGCAGTTTAGGGGTAGGAGCCAAAAACATTCAGTACTTC. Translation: CASSLGVGAKNIQYF.

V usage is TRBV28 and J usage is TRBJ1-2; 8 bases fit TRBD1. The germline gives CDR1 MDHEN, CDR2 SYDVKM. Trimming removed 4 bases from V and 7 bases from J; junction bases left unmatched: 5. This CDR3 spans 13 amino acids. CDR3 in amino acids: CASSSQGASGYTF. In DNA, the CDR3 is TGTGCCAGCAGTTCTCAGGGGGCGAGTGGCTACACCTTC.

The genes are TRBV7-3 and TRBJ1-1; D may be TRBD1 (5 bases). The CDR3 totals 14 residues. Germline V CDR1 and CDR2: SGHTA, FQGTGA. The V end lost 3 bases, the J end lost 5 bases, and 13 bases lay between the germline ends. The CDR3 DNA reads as TGTGCCAGCAGCTTGAGATATCGGGGGACTGAAGCTTTCTTT. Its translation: CASSLRYRGTEAFF.

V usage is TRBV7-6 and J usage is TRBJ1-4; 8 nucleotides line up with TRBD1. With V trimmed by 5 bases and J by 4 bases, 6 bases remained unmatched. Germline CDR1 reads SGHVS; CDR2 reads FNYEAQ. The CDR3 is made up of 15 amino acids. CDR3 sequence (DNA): TGTGCCAGCAGCCAACAACAGGGGGATAATGAAAAACTGTTTTTT. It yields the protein CASSQQQGDNEKLFF.

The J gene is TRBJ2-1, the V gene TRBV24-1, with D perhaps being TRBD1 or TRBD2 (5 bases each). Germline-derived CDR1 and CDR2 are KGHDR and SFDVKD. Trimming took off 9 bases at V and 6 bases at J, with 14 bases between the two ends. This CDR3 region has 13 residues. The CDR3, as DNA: TGTGCCACCTATAATGAGGGGAGCAATGAGCAGTTCTTC. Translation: CATYNEGSNEQFF.

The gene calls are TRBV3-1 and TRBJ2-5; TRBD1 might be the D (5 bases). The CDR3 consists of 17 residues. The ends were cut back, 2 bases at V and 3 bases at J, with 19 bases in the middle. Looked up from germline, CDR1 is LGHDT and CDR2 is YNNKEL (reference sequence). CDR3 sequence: CASSQLPHRKSEETQYF. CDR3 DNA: TGTGCCAGCAGCCAATTACCCCACAGGAAATCTGAAGAGACCCAGTACTTC.

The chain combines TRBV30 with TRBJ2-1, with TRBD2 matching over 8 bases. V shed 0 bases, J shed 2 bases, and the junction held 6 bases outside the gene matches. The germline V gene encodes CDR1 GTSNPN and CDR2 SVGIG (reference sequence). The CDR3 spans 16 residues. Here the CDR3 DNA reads TGTGCCTGGAGTGTACAAAGCGGGAGTGCCTACAATGAGCAGTTCTTC. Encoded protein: CAWSVQSGSAYNEQFF.

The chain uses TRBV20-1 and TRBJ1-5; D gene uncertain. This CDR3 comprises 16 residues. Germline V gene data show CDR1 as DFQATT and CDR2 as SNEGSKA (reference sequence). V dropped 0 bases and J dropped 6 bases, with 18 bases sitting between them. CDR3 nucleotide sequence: TGCAGTGCTAGAGATTATTTAACGGGGTCCAGTCAGCCCCAGCATTTT. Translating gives CSARDYLTGSSQPQHF.

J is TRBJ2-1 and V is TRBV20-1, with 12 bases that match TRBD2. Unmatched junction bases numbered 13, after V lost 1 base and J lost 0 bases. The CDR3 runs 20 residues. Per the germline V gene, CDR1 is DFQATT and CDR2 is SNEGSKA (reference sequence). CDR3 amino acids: CSARGPSGRASTSSYNEQFF. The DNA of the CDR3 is TGCAGTGCTAGAGGCCCTAGCGGGAGGGCGTCTACCAGCTCCTACAATGAGCAGTTCTTC.

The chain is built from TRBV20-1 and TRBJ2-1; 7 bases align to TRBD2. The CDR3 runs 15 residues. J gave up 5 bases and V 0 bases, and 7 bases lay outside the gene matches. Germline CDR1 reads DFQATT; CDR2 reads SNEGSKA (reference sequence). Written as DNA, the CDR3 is TGCAGTGCTAGAGATCCGAGCGGGATCCACAATGAGCAGTTCTTC. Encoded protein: CSARDPSGIHNEQFF.

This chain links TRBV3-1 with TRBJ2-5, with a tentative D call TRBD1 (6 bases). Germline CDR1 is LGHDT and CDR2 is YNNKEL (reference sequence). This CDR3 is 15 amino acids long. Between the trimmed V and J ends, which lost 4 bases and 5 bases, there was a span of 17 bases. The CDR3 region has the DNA TGTGCCAGCAGCCTACGGGGACATGGGGGCGAGACCCAGTACTTC. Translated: CASSLRGHGGETQYF.

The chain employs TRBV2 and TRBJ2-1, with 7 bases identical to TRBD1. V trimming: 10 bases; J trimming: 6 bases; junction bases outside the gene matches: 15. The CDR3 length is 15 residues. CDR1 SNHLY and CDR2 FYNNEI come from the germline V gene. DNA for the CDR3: TGTGCCACGACCCCCCCTTCGGGACAGACCAATGAGCAGTTCTTC. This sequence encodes CATTPPSGQTNEQFF. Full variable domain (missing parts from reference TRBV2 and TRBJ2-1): EPEVTQTPSHQVTQMGQEVILRCVPISNHLYFYWYRQILGQKVEFLVSFYNNEISEKSEIFDDQFSVERPDGSNFTLKIRSTKLEDSAMYFCATTPPSGQTNEQFFGPGTRLTVL.

CDR3 sequence reads: CASSLAAGGAFYEQYF. CDR3 sequence (DNA): TGTGCCAGCAGCTTGGCCGCAGGGGGAGCCTTCTACGAGCAGTACTTC. The chain has TRBV5-6 and TRBJ2-7, with TRBD1 matching over 7 bases. CDR1 is SGHDT and CDR2 is YYEEEE in the germline V gene. The CDR3 is 16 residues long. V was clipped by 0 bases and J by 3 bases; unmatched bases: 9.

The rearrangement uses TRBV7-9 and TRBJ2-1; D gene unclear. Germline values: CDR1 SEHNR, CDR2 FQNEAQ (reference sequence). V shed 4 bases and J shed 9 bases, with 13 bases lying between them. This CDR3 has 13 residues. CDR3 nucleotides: TGTGCCAGCAGCTCCCCTCCCCCGGGTGAGCAGTTCTTC. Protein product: CASSSPPPGEQFF.

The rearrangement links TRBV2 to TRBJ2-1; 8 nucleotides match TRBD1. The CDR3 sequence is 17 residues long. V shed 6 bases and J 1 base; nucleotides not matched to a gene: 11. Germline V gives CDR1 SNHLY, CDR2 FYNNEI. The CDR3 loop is CASSDRGLMSSYNEQFF. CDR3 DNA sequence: TGTGCCAGCAGCGACAGGGGTCTGATGAGTTCCTACAATGAGCAGTTCTTC.

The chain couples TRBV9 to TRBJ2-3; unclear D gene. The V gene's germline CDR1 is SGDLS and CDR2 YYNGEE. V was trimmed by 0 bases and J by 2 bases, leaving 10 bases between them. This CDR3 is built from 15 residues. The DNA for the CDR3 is TGTGCCAGCAGCGTAGACTATTTCCCCACAGATACGCAGTATTTT. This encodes CASSVDYFPTDTQYF.

The DNA for the CDR3 is TGTGCCAGTGGACAGGGGGGATTGAACACTGAAGCTTTCTTT. Amino acids: CASGQGGLNTEAFF. The V gene is TRBV19, the J gene TRBJ1-1; the match to TRBD1 covers 10 bases. The length of the CDR3 is 14 residues. CDR1 LNHDA and CDR2 SQIVND come from the germline V gene (reference sequence). The ends lost 8 bases at V and 0 bases at J; junction bases unmatched: 3.

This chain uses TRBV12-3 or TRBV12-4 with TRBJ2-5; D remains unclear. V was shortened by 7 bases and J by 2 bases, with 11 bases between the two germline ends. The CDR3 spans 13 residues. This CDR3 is CASTPQGQETQYF. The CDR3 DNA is TGTGCCAGCACCCCGCAAGGTCAAGAGACCCAGTACTTC.

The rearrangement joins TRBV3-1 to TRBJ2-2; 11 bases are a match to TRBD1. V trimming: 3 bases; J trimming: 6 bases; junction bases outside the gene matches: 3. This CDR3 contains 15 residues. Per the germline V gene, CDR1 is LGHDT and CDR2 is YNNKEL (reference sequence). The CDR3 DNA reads TGTGCCAGCAGCCACAGGACAGGGGGCCCCGGGGAGCTGTTTTTT. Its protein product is CASSHRTGGPGELFF.

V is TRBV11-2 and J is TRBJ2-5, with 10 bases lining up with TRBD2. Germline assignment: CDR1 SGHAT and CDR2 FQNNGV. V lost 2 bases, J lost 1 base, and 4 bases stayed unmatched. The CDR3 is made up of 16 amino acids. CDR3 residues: CASSLSGRGFQETQYF. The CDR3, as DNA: TGTGCCAGCAGCTTAAGCGGGAGGGGCTTCCAAGAGACCCAGTACTTC.